Listed below are T cell receptor beta chains from one sample, sequenced in a study of T-cell memory formation after mild COVID-19. TCRdb called the 5' RACE reads again in MiXCR, with one record for every CDR3 protein. The sample carries approximately 100,000 distinct CDR3 sequences, roughly 11% recorded once. What was sequenced was PBMCs or a T cell subset sorted from them (not recorded which). These receptors were obtained from a man in his late teens or twenties who had mild COVID-19 (a few samples of this study predate the infection). Cell type and time point are not known. Both conserved end residues are part of each CDR3. D genes are given only for firm matches. Not all rows give a size; the values are once, few, many and, for expanded clones, a class.

D: .; V: TRBV14; size: .; J: TRBJ2-3; CDR3: CASSPTRNTQYF; DNA: TGTGCCAGCAGCCCGACTAGAAATACGCAGTATTTT
D: .; V: TRBV15; size: .; J: TRBJ2-1; CDR3: CATSVGSGEQFF; DNA: TGTGCCACCAGCGTGGGATCGGGTGAGCAGTTCTTC
D: .; V: TRBV6-5; size: .; J: TRBJ1-1; CDR3: CASKNRDPTEAFF; DNA: TGTGCCAGCAAAAACCGGGACCCCACTGAAGCTTTCTTT
D: TRBD2; V: TRBV6-2/TRBV6-3; size: many; J: TRBJ2-1; CDR3: CATTPTSGAHTYNEQFF; DNA: TGTGCCACTACCCCGACTAGCGGGGCCCACACCTACAATGAGCAGTTCTTC
D: .; V: TRBV29-1; size: .; J: TRBJ1-1; CDR3: CSVVTENTEAFF; DNA: TGCAGCGTTGTTACAGAGAACACTGAAGCTTTCTTT
D: .; V: TRBV28; size: few; J: TRBJ1-5; CDR3: CASSARGSNQPQHF; DNA: TGTGCCAGCAGCGCCCGGGGGAGCAATCAGCCCCAGCATTTT
D: .; V: TRBV4-1; size: .; J: TRBJ1-3; CDR3: CASSQDGRAGNTIYF; DNA: TGCGCCAGCAGCCAAGATGGCCGGGCCGGAAACACCATATATTTT
D: TRBD1; V: TRBV5-1; size: .; J: TRBJ2-7; CDR3: CASSRGTGSEQYF; DNA: TGCGCCAGCAGCCGAGGGACAGGGAGCGAGCAGTACTTC
D: .; V: TRBV5-6; size: few; J: TRBJ1-6; CDR3: CAIRRQLISYNSPLHF; DNA: TGTGCCATCCGTCGACAGCTTATCTCCTATAATTCACCCCTCCACTTT
D: TRBD1; V: TRBV7-9; size: .; J: TRBJ2-5; CDR3: CASSLLQGALETQYF; DNA: TGTGCCAGCAGCCTCCTACAGGGGGCGCTTGAGACCCAGTACTTC
D: .; V: TRBV20-1; size: .; J: TRBJ2-2; CDR3: CSARLPNTGELFF; DNA: TGCAGTGCTAGACTACCGAACACCGGGGAGCTGTTTTTT
D: .; V: TRBV4-3; size: .; J: TRBJ1-3; CDR3: CASSQEGWGNTIYF; DNA: TGCGCCAGCAGCCAAGAAGGGTGGGGAAACACCATATATTTT
D: .; V: TRBV11-2; size: .; J: TRBJ2-1; CDR3: CASSSIPGGANEQFF; DNA: TGTGCCAGCAGCTCTATTCCTGGCGGGGCCAATGAGCAGTTCTTC
D: .; V: TRBV5-1; size: many; J: TRBJ2-1; CDR3: CASSLGQGLAEQFF; DNA: TGCGCCAGCAGCTTGGGGCAGGGCCTAGCGGAGCAGTTCTTC
D: .; V: TRBV9; size: few; J: TRBJ2-5; CDR3: CASSVETQYF; DNA: TGTGCCAGCAGTGTGGAGACCCAGTACTTC
D: .; V: TRBV4-1; size: .; J: TRBJ2-1; CDR3: CASSPWRSYNEQFF; DNA: TGCGCCAGCAGCCCATGGCGGAGTTACAATGAGCAGTTCTTC
D: TRBD1; V: TRBV15; size: few; J: TRBJ1-4; CDR3: CATSRNRGWEKLFF; DNA: TGTGCCACCAGCAGAAACAGGGGGTGGGAAAAACTGTTTTTT
D: .; V: TRBV10-3; size: many; J: TRBJ2-6; CDR3: CAISGTAVSGANVLTF; DNA: TGTGCCATCAGTGGGACGGCCGTCTCTGGGGCCAACGTCCTGACTTTC
D: .; V: TRBV4-2; size: .; J: TRBJ1-2; CDR3: CASSQRPTDYYGYTF; DNA: TGTGCCAGCAGCCAAAGGCCGACAGACTACTATGGCTACACCTTC
D: TRBD1; V: TRBV12-3/TRBV12-4; size: few; J: TRBJ2-2; CDR3: CASSHGTGSGGELFF; DNA: TGTGCCAGCAGCCATGGGACAGGGTCGGGCGGGGAGCTGTTTTTT
D: .; V: TRBV6-5; size: few; J: TRBJ2-3; CDR3: CASSSSTGPPTDTQYF; DNA: TGTGCCAGCAGTTCAAGCACAGGGCCACCCACAGATACGCAGTATTTT
D: .; V: TRBV9; size: few; J: TRBJ1-1; CDR3: CASSVGKGNTEAFF; DNA: TGTGCCAGCAGCGTAGGTAAGGGGAACACTGAAGCTTTCTTT
D: .; V: TRBV6-5; size: few; J: TRBJ2-1; CDR3: CASSSGPLNEQFF; DNA: TGTGCCAGCAGTTCCGGGCCCTTGAATGAGCAGTTCTTC
D: TRBD1; V: TRBV15; size: many; J: TRBJ2-7; CDR3: CATSGGQGASFNEQYF; DNA: TGTGCCACCAGCGGGGGACAGGGGGCTTCATTCAACGAGCAGTACTTC
D: TRBD2; V: TRBV6-2/TRBV6-3; size: few; J: TRBJ2-5; CDR3: CASSSSGLAGAHQETQYF; DNA: TGTGCCAGCAGTTCTTCAGGACTAGCGGGGGCCCACCAAGAGACCCAGTACTTC
D: .; V: TRBV9; size: .; J: TRBJ1-1; CDR3: CASSVGGTEAFF; DNA: TGTGCCAGCAGCGTAGGGGGGACTGAAGCTTTCTTT
D: .; V: TRBV2; size: few; J: TRBJ2-5; CDR3: CARGLALGTQYF; DNA: TGTGCCAGGGGACTCGCCTTAGGGACCCAGTACTTC
D: .; V: TRBV4-1; size: many; J: TRBJ1-3; CDR3: CASSREDISGNTIYF; DNA: TGCGCCAGCAGCCGAGAGGACATCTCTGGAAACACCATATATTTT
D: .; V: TRBV5-8; size: few; J: TRBJ1-2; CDR3: CASSLVTTGNYGYTF; DNA: TGTGCCAGCAGCCTAGTGACAACCGGGAACTATGGCTACACCTTC
D: TRBD2; V: TRBV6-4; size: medium-sized; J: TRBJ2-3; CDR3: CASSDSGGATDTQYF; DNA: TGTGCCAGCAGTGACAGCGGGGGGGCCACAGATACGCAGTATTTT
D: .; V: TRBV6-5; size: few; J: TRBJ2-3; CDR3: CASSYTEASTDTQYF; DNA: TGTGCCAGCAGTTACACAGAAGCTAGCACAGATACGCAGTATTTT